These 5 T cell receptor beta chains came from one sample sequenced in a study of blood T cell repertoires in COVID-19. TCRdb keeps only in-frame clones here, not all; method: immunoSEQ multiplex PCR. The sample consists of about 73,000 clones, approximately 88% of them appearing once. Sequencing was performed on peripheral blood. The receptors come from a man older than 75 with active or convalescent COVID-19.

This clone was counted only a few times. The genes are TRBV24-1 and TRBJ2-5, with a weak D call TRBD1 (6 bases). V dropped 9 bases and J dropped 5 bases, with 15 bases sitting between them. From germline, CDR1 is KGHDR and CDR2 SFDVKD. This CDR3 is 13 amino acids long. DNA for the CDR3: TGTGCCACCCAAGACAGGTCGGGGGAGACCCAGTACTTC. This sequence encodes CATQDRSGETQYF.

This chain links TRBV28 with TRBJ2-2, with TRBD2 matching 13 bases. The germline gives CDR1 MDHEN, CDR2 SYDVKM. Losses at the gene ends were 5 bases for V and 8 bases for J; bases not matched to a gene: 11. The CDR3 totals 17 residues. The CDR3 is CASSPRLAGGRGGELFF. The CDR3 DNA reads TGTGCCAGCAGTCCCAGACTAGCGGGAGGCCGGGGGGGGGAGCTGTTTTTT.

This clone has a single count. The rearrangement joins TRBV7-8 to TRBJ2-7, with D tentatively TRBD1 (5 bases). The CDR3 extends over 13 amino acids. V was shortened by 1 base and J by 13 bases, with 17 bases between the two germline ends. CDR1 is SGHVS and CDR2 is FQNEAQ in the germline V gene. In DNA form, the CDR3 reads TGTGCCAGCAGCTTAGGGTCGGTGGGGCGCGTCTACTTC. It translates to CASSLGSVGRVYF. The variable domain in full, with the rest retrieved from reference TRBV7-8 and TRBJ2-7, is GAGVSQSPRYKVAKRGQDVALRCDPISGHVSLFWYQQALGQGPEFLTYFQNEAQLDKSGLPSDRFFAERPEGSVSTLKIQRTQQEDSAVYLCASSLGSVGRVYFGPGTRLTVT.

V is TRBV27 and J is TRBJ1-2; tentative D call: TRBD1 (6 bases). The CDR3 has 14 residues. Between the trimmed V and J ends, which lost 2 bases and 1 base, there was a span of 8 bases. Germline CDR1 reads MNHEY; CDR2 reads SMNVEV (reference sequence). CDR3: CASSLQGSNYGYTF. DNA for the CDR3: TGTGCCAGCAGTTTACAGGGGAGTAACTATGGCTACACCTTC.

The CDR3 sequence is CATSRDVSGRWSSGGQETQYF. In DNA, the CDR3 is TGTGCCACCAGCAGAGATGTGTCGGGCCGGTGGTCATCGGGGGGACAAGAGACCCAGTACTTC. This sequence joins TRBV15 and TRBJ2-5; TRBD2 agrees at 7 bases. This CDR3 contains 21 residues. The V gene end was trimmed by 0 bases and the J gene end by 2 bases; junction bases not matched to a gene: 21. Germline V CDR1 and CDR2: LNHNV, YYDKDF (reference sequence).